The text below deals with one TCR beta chain. Its specificity is not known. This entry comes from a study of shared clonotypes between healthy human individuals. As for the study in general: The study used three CD4 naive, three CD4 memory, two CD8 naive and one CD8 memory plate per donor.

CD4+ cells underwent separation, giving CD45RA+ naive and CD45RA-negative memory subsets. Study-wide findings and caveats: Sampling involved blood alone; tissue repertoires likely differ.

Every immunoSEQ plate was one replicate of a subset's evenly spread DNA. Measured with immunoSEQ multiplex PCR; TCRdb has only the in-frame clones, and not every one. Of about 1 million clones listed, 75% to 85% were seen once; the top ten hold 0.5% to 0.6%. The material sequenced was memory CD4+ T cells from PBMCs. Subset reported: CD45RA-negative fraction. The receptor was derived from a man between 18 and 35 years old in good health. Some clones in this sample may be carry-over from other donors' samples.

The CDR3 bases are TGCGCCAGCAGCCAAAACTTAGCGTCCCCCTCCTACGAGCAGTACTTC. It is translated as CASSQNLASPSYEQYF. V is TRBV4-3 and J is TRBJ2-7; perhaps TRBD2 as D (5 bases). The V gene lost 2 bases and the J gene lost 0 bases, with 14 bases spanning the gap. The CDR3 has 16 amino acids. Germline lookup yields CDR1 LGHNA and CDR2 YSLEER.